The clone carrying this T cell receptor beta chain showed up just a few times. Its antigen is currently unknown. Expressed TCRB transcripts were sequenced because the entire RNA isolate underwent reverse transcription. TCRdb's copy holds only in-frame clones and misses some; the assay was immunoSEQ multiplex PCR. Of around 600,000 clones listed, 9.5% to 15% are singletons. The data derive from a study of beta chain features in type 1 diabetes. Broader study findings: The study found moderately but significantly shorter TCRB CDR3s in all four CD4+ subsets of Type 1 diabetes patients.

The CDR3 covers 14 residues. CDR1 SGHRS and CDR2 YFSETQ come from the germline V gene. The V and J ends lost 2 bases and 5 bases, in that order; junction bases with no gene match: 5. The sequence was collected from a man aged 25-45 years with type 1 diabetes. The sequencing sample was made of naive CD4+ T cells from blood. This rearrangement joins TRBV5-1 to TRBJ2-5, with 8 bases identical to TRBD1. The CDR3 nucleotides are TGCGCCAGCAGCTTCCCAGGGGGCCGGGAGACCCAGTACTTC. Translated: CASSFPGGRETQYF. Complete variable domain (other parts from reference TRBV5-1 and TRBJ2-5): KAGVTQTPRYLIKTRGQQVTLSCSPISGHRSVSWYQQTPGQGLQFLFEYFSETQRNKGNFPGRFSGRQFSNSRSEMNVSTLELGDSALYLCASSFPGGRETQYFGPGTRLLVL.